This T cell receptor beta chain was recorded in a study of T-cell memory formation after mild COVID-19. Using its own MiXCR run on the 5' RACE reads, TCRdb lists one record per CDR3 protein. The sample lists 190,000 or so distinct CDR3 sequences, around 30% occurring once. The table lists this clonotype with a count of one. CDR3 length: 15 residues. In germline, CDR1 is SGHRS, CDR2 YFSETQ. V was pared by 0 bases and J by 6 bases, with 9 bases of the junction left unmatched. This receptor was obtained from an adult woman who had mild COVID-19 (a few samples of this study predate the infection). Cell type and time point are not known. Sequenced: PBMCs or a T cell subset sorted from them (not recorded which). The chain employs TRBV5-1 and TRBJ2-7; 7 nucleotides align to TRBD1. The CDR3: CASSLAQRQGVEQYF. The CDR3 DNA sequence: TGCGCCAGCAGCTTGGCGCAGCGTCAGGGGGTCGAGCAGTACTTC.